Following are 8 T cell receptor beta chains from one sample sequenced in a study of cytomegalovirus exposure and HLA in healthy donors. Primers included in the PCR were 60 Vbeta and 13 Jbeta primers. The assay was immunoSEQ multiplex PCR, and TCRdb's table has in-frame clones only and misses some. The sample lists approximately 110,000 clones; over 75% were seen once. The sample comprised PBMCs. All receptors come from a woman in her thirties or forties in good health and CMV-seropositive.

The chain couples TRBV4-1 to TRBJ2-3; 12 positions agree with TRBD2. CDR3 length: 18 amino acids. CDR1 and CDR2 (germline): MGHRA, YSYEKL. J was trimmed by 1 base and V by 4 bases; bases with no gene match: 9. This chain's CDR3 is CASSRLGLAGRGTDTQYF. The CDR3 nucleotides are TGCGCCAGCAGCCGCTTAGGACTAGCGGGGAGGGGCACAGATACGCAGTATTTT.

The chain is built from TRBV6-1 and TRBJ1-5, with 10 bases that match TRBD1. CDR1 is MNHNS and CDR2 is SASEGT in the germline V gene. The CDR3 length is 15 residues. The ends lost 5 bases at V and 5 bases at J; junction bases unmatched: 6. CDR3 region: CASSFDRGLYQPQHF. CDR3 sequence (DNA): TGTGCCAGCAGTTTTGACAGGGGGCTGTATCAGCCCCAGCATTTT.

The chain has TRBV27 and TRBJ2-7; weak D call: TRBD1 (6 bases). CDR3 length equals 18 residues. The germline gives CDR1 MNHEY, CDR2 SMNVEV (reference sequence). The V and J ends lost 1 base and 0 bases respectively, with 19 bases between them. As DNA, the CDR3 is TGTGCCAGCAGTTTATATTTCCCCACAGGGCCAACCTCCTACGAGCAGTACTTC. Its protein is CASSLYFPTGPTSYEQYF.

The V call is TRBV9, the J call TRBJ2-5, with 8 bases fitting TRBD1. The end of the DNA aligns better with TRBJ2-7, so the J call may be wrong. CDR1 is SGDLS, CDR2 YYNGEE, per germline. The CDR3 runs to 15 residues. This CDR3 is CASSTGQGNTYEQYF. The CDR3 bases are TGTGCCAGCAGCACCGGACAGGGTAATACCTACGAGCAGTACTTC.

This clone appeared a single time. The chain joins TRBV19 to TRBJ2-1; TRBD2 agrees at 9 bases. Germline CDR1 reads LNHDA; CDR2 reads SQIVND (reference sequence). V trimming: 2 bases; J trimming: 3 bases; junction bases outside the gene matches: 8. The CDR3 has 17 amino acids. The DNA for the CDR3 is TGTGCCAGTAGTATAAATAGCGGGAGTAGTGGCTACAATGAGCAGTTCTTC. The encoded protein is CASSINSGSSGYNEQFF.

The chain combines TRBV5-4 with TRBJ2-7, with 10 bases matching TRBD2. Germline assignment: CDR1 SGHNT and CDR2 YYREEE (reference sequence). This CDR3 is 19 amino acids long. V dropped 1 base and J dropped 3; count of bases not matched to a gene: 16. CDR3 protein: CASSLSGSGRAVLFYEQYF. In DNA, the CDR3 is TGTGCCAGCAGCTTGAGTGGGAGCGGGAGGGCTGTGCTTTTCTACGAGCAGTACTTC.

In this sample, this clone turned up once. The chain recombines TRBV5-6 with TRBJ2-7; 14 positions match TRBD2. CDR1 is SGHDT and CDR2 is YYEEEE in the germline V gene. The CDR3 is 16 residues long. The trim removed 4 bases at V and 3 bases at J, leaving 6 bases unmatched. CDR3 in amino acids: CASSGTSGSSRYEQYF. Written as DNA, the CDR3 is TGTGCCAGCAGCGGGACTAGCGGGAGTTCACGCTACGAGCAGTACTTC. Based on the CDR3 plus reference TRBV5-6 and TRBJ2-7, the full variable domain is DAGVTQSPTHLIKTRGQQVTLRCSPKSGHDTVSWYQQALGQGPQFIFQYYEEEERQRGNFPDRFSGHQFPNYSSELNVNALLLGDSALYLCASSGTSGSSRYEQYFGPGTRLTVT.

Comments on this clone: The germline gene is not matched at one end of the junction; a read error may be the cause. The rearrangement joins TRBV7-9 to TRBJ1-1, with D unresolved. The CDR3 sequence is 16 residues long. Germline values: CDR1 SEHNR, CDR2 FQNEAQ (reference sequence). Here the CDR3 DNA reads TGTTCCAGCAGCTTAGTTCGAGCCGGGGTTAGTACTGAAGCTTTCTTT. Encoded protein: CSSSLVRAGVSTEAFF. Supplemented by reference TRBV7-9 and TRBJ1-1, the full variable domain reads DTGVSQNPRHKITKRGQNVTFRCDPISEHNRLYWYRQTLGQGPEFLTYFQNEAQLEKSRLLSDRFSAERPKGSFSTLEIQRTEQGDSAMYLCSSSLVRAGVSTEAFFGQGTRLTVV.